The 25 T cell receptor beta chains below were found in one sample sequenced in a study of blood T cells in healthy people across ages. Alongside a J-beta primer mix, a sample-barcoded 5' primer served in a second PCR lasting about 7 to 12 cycles. TCRdb re-analysed the 5' RACE reads in MiXCR, keeping a single row per CDR3 protein. This sample has about a million distinct CDR3 sequences; 35% to 40% occur once, and the top ten carry roughly 13%. The sequencing input was blood. All receptors come from a man aged 18-30 years in good health.

Note on this clonotype: A much more abundant neighbour one base away suggests this may be a read error. V usage is TRBV7-2 and J usage is TRBJ1-5; no clear D gene. Germline V gene lookup returns CDR1 SGHTA and CDR2 FQGNSA. The CDR3 covers 13 residues. DNA of the CDR3: TGTGCCAGCAGCTCCGATGTTAATCAGCCCAAGCATTTT. It encodes CASSSDVNQPKHF. The whole variable domain, remainder taken from reference TRBV7-2 and TRBJ1-5, is GAGVSQSPSNKVTEKGKDVELRCDPISGHTALYWYRQSLGQGLEFLIYFQGNSAPDKSGLPSDRFSAERTGGSVSTLTIQRTQQEDSAVYLCASSSDVNQPKHFGDGTRLSIL.

The chain combines TRBV20-1 with TRBJ2-7; D is undetermined. This CDR3 region has 11 residues. The V gene lost 2 bases and the J gene lost 4 bases, with 6 bases spanning the gap. Germline V CDR1 and CDR2: DFQATT, SNEGSKA (reference sequence). The CDR3 DNA sequence: TGCAGTGCTAGAAAGTCGTACGAGCAGTACTTC. The encoded protein is CSARKSYEQYF.

This clonotype has just a few counts. This chain uses TRBV18 with TRBJ1-2; 7 bases agree with TRBD1. The ends lost 5 bases at V and 4 bases at J; junction bases unmatched: 13. Germline loops: CDR1 KGHSH, CDR2 LQKENI. The CDR3 is 16 residues long. The CDR3 DNA sequence: TGTGCCAGCTCATTTGACAGGGACCAAGAACCCTATGGCTACACCTTC. It encodes CASSFDRDQEPYGYTF.

J is TRBJ1-5 and V is TRBV15; D gene uncertain. The CDR3 totals 15 residues. The germline gives CDR1 LNHNV, CDR2 YYDKDF (reference sequence). V lost 3 bases to trimming and J lost 3 bases, with 12 bases between them. CDR3 region: CATSSDGRINQPQHF. CDR3 DNA: TGTGCCACCAGCAGTGACGGACGTATCAATCAGCCCCAGCATTTT.

This clonotype was detected only a few times. CDR3 amino acids: CASSLLFVDPSETQYF. CDR3 DNA sequence: TGTGCCAGCAGCCTCCTTTTTGTTGACCCGTCGGAGACCCAGTACTTC. This chain connects TRBV7-2 to TRBJ2-5, with D hard to call. This CDR3 comprises 16 residues. V lost 5 bases and J 5 bases, leaving 21 bases between the germline ends. CDR1 is SGHTA and CDR2 is FQGNSA in the germline V gene.

The chain joins TRBV6-6 to TRBJ2-3; 10 positions match TRBD2. The CDR3 has 16 amino acids. Trimming cost V 6 bases and J 2 bases; bases outside gene matches: 8. Germline-derived CDR1 and CDR2 are MNHNY and SVGAGI (reference sequence). The CDR3 protein is CASSPHSGGYTDTQYF. For the CDR3, the DNA is TGTGCCAGCAGCCCGCATAGCGGGGGGTACACAGATACGCAGTATTTT.

CDR3 in amino acids: CAIVGQTSNQPQHF. CDR3 in DNA: TGTGCCATTGTTGGACAGACGAGCAATCAGCCCCAGCATTTT. The gene calls are TRBV10-3 and TRBJ1-5; D might be TRBD1 (6 bases). Germline V gene sequence: CDR1 ENHRY, CDR2 SYGVKD. V shed 9 bases and J shed 1 base, with 13 bases lying between them. The CDR3 extends over 14 amino acids.

This chain links TRBV12-3 or TRBV12-4 with TRBJ2-1; D remains unclear. Deletions cut 6 bases from V and 13 bases from J, with 22 bases between. The CDR3 totals 14 residues. The CDR3 DNA sequence: TGTGCCAGCAGCCCGACCCTGGTCGTGGAGACCCAGTTCTTC. Amino acids: CASSPTLVVETQFF.

This clonotype was detected only a few times. This chain joins TRBV18 and TRBJ2-4, with TRBD1 identical over 7 bases. The V and J ends lost 4 bases and 7 bases, in that order; junction bases with no gene match: 7. The CDR3 runs to 14 residues. CDR1 and CDR2 from the germline V gene are KGHSH and LQKENI. This CDR3 reads CASSQGARGNIQYF. The CDR3 bases are TGTGCCAGCTCACAGGGGGCGCGAGGGAACATTCAGTACTTC.

This clonotype was found many times. The CDR3 reads CASSSTGAYGYTF. Here the CDR3 DNA reads TGTGCCAGCAGCAGCACAGGCGCCTATGGCTACACCTTC. The chain joins TRBV27 to TRBJ1-2; weak D call: TRBD1 (5 bases). The CDR3 is made up of 13 amino acids. Germline V lookup: CDR1 MNHEY, CDR2 SMNVEV (reference sequence). With 6 bases removed from V and 4 bases from J, the gap between germline ends came to 12 bases.

This chain joins TRBV4-3 and TRBJ1-2; 7 bases match TRBD1. Trimming at V came to 1 base and at J to 4 bases, leaving 15 bases not matched to a gene. This CDR3 is built from 18 residues. Germline V lookup: CDR1 LGHNA, CDR2 YSLEER. The chain's CDR3 is CASSQVDQMTGYAYGYTF. CDR3 coding DNA: TGCGCCAGCAGCCAAGTTGACCAAATGACAGGGTATGCCTATGGCTACACCTTC.

The CDR3 region is CSALAGGQETQYF. The CDR3 DNA reads TGCAGTGCTTTAGCGGGGGGCCAAGAGACCCAGTACTTC. The chain employs TRBV20-1 and TRBJ2-5, with 10 bases aligning to TRBD2. V lost 5 bases, J lost 1 base, and 1 base stayed unmatched. CDR3 length: 13 amino acids. Germline V CDR1 and CDR2: DFQATT, SNEGSKA (reference sequence).

This clonotype was seen only a few times. The chain has TRBV12-5 and TRBJ1-2; TRBD1 aligns across 8 bases. The V segment lost 1 base and the J segment 0 bases; nucleotides outside the gene matches: 1. Germline lookup yields CDR1 LGHNT and CDR2 FRNRAP. CDR3 length: 15 residues. In DNA form, the CDR3 reads TGTGCTAGTGGTTTGGGGGACAGGCCTAACTATGGCTACACCTTC. As protein: CASGLGDRPNYGYTF.

This clonotype occurred once. CDR3 DNA sequence: TGTGCCAGCAGCCCCAGAGGAGGGAGTGGCAATGAGCAGTTCTTC. Encoded protein: CASSPRGGSGNEQFF. V and J are TRBV7-9 and TRBJ2-1; a possible D gene is TRBD2 (6 bases). The germline CDR1 and CDR2 sequences are SEHNR and FQNEAQ (reference sequence). V lost 5 bases, J lost 6 bases, and 17 bases lay in between. The CDR3 spans 15 residues.

This clonotype was observed a handful of times. J is TRBJ2-1 and V is TRBV4-2, with D uncertain. The V end was cut by 0 bases, the J end by 6 bases, with 9 bases between. This CDR3 region has 14 residues. The germline CDR1 and CDR2 sequences are LGHNA and YNFKEQ. The CDR3 DNA sequence: TGTGCCAGCAGCCAAGATCTTTCGACCAATGAGCAGTTCTTC. It specifies CASSQDLSTNEQFF.

This clonotype was recorded a few times. The CDR3 region has the DNA TGTGCCAGCAGCGACCCGACTAGTTATCGAGAGCAGTACTTC. Translation: CASSDPTSYREQYF. V gene TRBV5-4 combines with J gene TRBJ2-7, with D possibly being TRBD2 (6 bases). The ends were cut back, 4 bases at V and 7 bases at J, with 18 bases in the middle. This CDR3 is built from 14 residues. CDR1 and CDR2 from the germline V gene are SGHNT and YYREEE (reference sequence).

The chain carries TRBV20-1 and TRBJ1-1; TRBD1 agrees at 9 bases. Unmatched junction bases numbered 9, after V lost 6 bases and J lost 4 bases. The CDR3 has 14 residues. CDR1 is DFQATT, CDR2 SNEGSKA, per germline (reference sequence). The CDR3 loop is CSAPHPTGGTEAFF. The CDR3 DNA is TGCAGTGCCCCGCACCCGACAGGGGGCACTGAAGCTTTCTTT.

This clonotype was counted a few times. The chain uses TRBV12-3 or TRBV12-4 and TRBJ2-3; 8 bases agree with TRBD1. This CDR3 contains 17 residues. J was trimmed by 6 bases and V by 6 bases; bases with no gene match: 17. The CDR3: CASRPGQGPFRWDTQYF. DNA of the CDR3: TGTGCCAGCAGACCAGGACAGGGCCCATTTAGATGGGATACGCAGTATTTT.

This sequence joins TRBV7-6 and TRBJ2-5, with D tentatively TRBD2 (5 bases). The length of the CDR3 is 14 residues. Germline V gives CDR1 SGHVS, CDR2 FNYEAQ. Trimming left V 3 bases short and J 4 bases short, with 12 bases between. CDR3 nucleotides: TGTGCCAGCAGCTTTGAAAGTCGGGGAGAGACCCAGTACTTC. This encodes CASSFESRGETQYF.

The chain couples TRBV4-1 to TRBJ1-2, with 8 bases fitting TRBD1. Per germline, CDR1 MGHRA and CDR2 YSYEKL. Trimming cost V 1 base and J 4 bases; bases outside gene matches: 2. The CDR3 length is 14 residues. CDR3 in DNA: TGCGCCAGCAGCCAAGCAGGGGGCACCTATGGCTACACCTTC. It encodes CASSQAGGTYGYTF.

The chain joins TRBV7-2 to TRBJ1-1; TRBD1 might be the D (5 bases). There are 14 residues in the CDR3. Looked up from germline, CDR1 is SGHTA and CDR2 is FQGNSA. The V and J ends lost 6 bases and 0 bases respectively, with 11 bases between them. The CDR3 nucleotides read TGTGCCAGCAGTTTTGGGACTTTGAACACTGAAGCTTTCTTT. Translation: CASSFGTLNTEAFF.

The chain links TRBV5-1 to TRBJ2-1; 8 bases agree with TRBD1. The CDR3 runs to 15 residues. Germline V lookup: CDR1 SGHRS, CDR2 YFSETQ. The J segment lost 1 base and the V segment lost 4 bases, leaving 4 bases of the junction unmatched. CDR3: CASSLTGESYNEQFF. DNA for the CDR3: TGCGCCAGCAGCCTGACAGGGGAATCCTACAATGAGCAGTTCTTC.

The chain is built from TRBV7-7 and TRBJ2-5, with TRBD1 matching 9 bases. V was clipped by 5 bases and J by 5 bases; unmatched bases: 9. The CDR3 consists of 15 residues. Germline V lookup: CDR1 SSHAT, CDR2 FNYEAQ (reference sequence). CDR3 bases: TGTGCCAGCAGCCTATCCGGGACAGGGCGGGAGACCCAGTACTTC. Amino acid sequence: CASSLSGTGRETQYF.

As to this clonotype: This could be a read error, since a much larger clone is one nucleotide away. The chain uses TRBV28 and TRBJ2-5; unclear D gene. V lost 5 bases to trimming and J lost 4 bases, with 14 bases between them. Germline V gives CDR1 MDHEN, CDR2 SYDVKM. The CDR3 covers 14 residues. The CDR3 here is CASSDTSQRETQYF. The CDR3 nucleotides read TGTGCCAGCAGTGACACGTCCCAAAGAGAGACCCAGTACTTC.

V gene TRBV6-6 combines with J gene TRBJ1-1; no clear D gene. Germline V CDR1 and CDR2: MNHNY, SVGAGI (reference sequence). Trimming left V 5 bases short and J 1 base short, with 14 bases between. The CDR3 covers 15 residues. In DNA form, the CDR3 reads TGTGCCAGCAGTCACCACCCCTACGGGAACACTGAAGCTTTCTTT. Translating gives CASSHHPYGNTEAFF.